These 30 T cell receptor beta chains came from one sample sequenced in a study of blood T cells in healthy people across ages. A second PCR, run for roughly 6 to 11 cycles, used a sample-barcoded 5' primer plus a J-beta primer mix. TCRdb redid the calling of the 5' RACE reads with MiXCR, one entry per CDR3 protein. The profile shows some 930,000 distinct CDR3 sequences, about 28% of them singletons. The same data also contributed to another study, on T cells of mothers and their children.

Sequenced input: blood. All receptors come from a woman aged 40 to 50 in good health.

Only a few counts were recorded for this clonotype. The J gene is TRBJ1-6, the V gene TRBV6-2 or TRBV6-3; 8 bases match TRBD1. CDR1 is MNHEY, CDR2 SVGEGT, per germline. CDR3 size: 13 residues. Trimming at V came to 6 bases and at J to 10 bases, leaving 5 bases not matched to a gene. The DNA of the CDR3 is TGTGCCAGCAGGCCCGGACAGGGCTCACCCCTCCACTTT. Its translation is CASRPGQGSPLHF.

The V and J genes are TRBV19 and TRBJ2-5, with 8 bases lining up with TRBD1. V was clipped by 6 bases and J by 1 base; unmatched bases: 10. From germline, CDR1 is LNHDA and CDR2 SQIVND (reference sequence). CDR3 length: 16 residues. The chain's CDR3 is CASSPGQGALQETQYF. The CDR3 DNA follows: TGTGCCAGTAGCCCAGGACAGGGCGCCCTCCAAGAGACCCAGTACTTC.

With regard to this clonotype: The junction and the germline gene differ at one end; a read error may be behind it. The V and J genes are TRBV18 and TRBJ2-5; D is unresolved. The CDR3 is made up of 12 amino acids. From germline, CDR1 is KGHSH and CDR2 LQKENI. The CDR3 nucleotides read TGTGCCAGCTCACCGGACCAAGAGACCCGGTACTTC. Its translation is CASSPDQETRYF.

The V gene is TRBV12-3 or TRBV12-4, the J gene TRBJ1-2, with D unresolved. V was trimmed by 2 bases and J by 5 bases, leaving 12 bases between them. This CDR3 region has 14 residues. Here the CDR3 DNA reads TGTGCCAGCAGTTTAAACCCCGGACTTTATGGCTACACCTTC. Its protein is CASSLNPGLYGYTF.

This clonotype was detected many times. The chain couples TRBV15 to TRBJ2-7; D might be TRBD1 (6 bases). V lost 5 bases and J lost 1, with 9 bases in between. The CDR3 covers 13 residues. Per the germline V gene, CDR1 is LNHNV and CDR2 is YYDKDF (reference sequence). CDR3 sequence reads: CATSPGVSYEQYF. The CDR3 nucleotides read TGTGCCACCAGCCCAGGGGTATCCTACGAGCAGTACTTC.

This clonotype came up many times. The chain has TRBV7-9 and TRBJ2-6, with TRBD2 as a possible D gene (5 bases). Germline-derived CDR1 and CDR2 are SEHNR and FQNEAQ (reference sequence). V was pared by 7 bases and J by 2 bases, with 9 bases between. The CDR3 sequence is 14 residues long. The CDR3: CASTEGTGANVLTF. The CDR3 nucleotides are TGTGCCAGCACCGAGGGTACTGGGGCCAACGTCCTGACTTTC.

The chain couples TRBV27 to TRBJ2-1; D is possibly TRBD1 (6 bases). V was trimmed by 0 bases and J by 7 bases, leaving 7 bases between them. From germline, CDR1 is MNHEY and CDR2 SMNVEV (reference sequence). The CDR3 extends over 13 amino acids. The CDR3 bases are TGTGCCAGCAGTTTATCCACAGGGAATGAGCAGTTCTTC. It translates to CASSLSTGNEQFF.

This clonotype was seen repeatedly, ten times or more. The J gene is TRBJ2-5, the V gene TRBV6-6; D tentatively fits TRBD1 or TRBD2 (5 bases each). Trimming removed 4 bases at V and 6 bases at J, with 6 bases between. CDR3 size: 11 residues. From germline, CDR1 is MNHNY and CDR2 SVGAGI (reference sequence). The CDR3 is CASSWGQTQYF. CDR3 nucleotides: TGTGCCAGCAGTTGGGGACAGACCCAGTACTTC.

This clonotype was seen many times. The V call is TRBV28, the J call TRBJ2-7, with D uncertain. Germline V gives CDR1 MDHEN, CDR2 SYDVKM. The CDR3 has 11 amino acids. V lost 7 bases to trimming and J lost 0 bases, with 4 bases between them. The CDR3 loop is CASKVSYEQYF. The CDR3 DNA follows: TGTGCCAGCAAGGTCTCCTACGAGCAGTACTTC.

This clonotype has ten or more counts. The rearrangement uses TRBV12-3 or TRBV12-4 and TRBJ2-3, with TRBD1 matching over 7 bases. V shed 5 bases, J shed 2 bases, and the junction held 13 bases outside the gene matches. The CDR3 spans 17 residues. For the CDR3, the DNA is TGTGCCAGCAGTCGGGGCTTCTGGACAGGAGTCACAGATACGCAGTATTTT. Its translation: CASSRGFWTGVTDTQYF.

The genes are TRBV20-1 and TRBJ2-7; D gene ambiguous. The CDR3 loop spans 13 amino acids. Germline V gene sequence: CDR1 DFQATT, CDR2 SNEGSKA (reference sequence). With 5 bases removed from V and 9 bases from J, the gap between germline ends came to 20 bases. CDR3 protein: CSASGTIPEGQYF. CDR3 nucleotides: TGCAGTGCTTCCGGAACTATCCCCGAAGGGCAGTACTTC.

This clonotype has a handful of counts. V and J are TRBV29-1 and TRBJ1-2; D is undetermined. Trimming removed 5 bases from V and 8 bases from J, with 21 bases in between. Germline values: CDR1 SQVTM, CDR2 ANQGSEA. The CDR3 runs to 14 residues. CDR3 nucleotides: TGCAGCGTTTATGAAACCCGACAACTAGGAGGCTACACCTTC. It translates to CSVYETRQLGGYTF.

This clonotype came up a few times. A much larger clone lies one base from this, so it may be a read error. The V gene is TRBV25-1, the J gene TRBJ2-7; no clear D gene. CDR3 size: 14 residues. Trimming cost V 3 bases and J 6 bases, with 15 bases left between them. CDR1 and CDR2 (germline): MGHDK, SYGVNS. The CDR3 is CASSDHEGWGEQYF. The CDR3 DNA reads TGTGCCAGCAGTGATCATGAAGGGTGGGGCGAGCAGTACTTC.

This rearrangement joins TRBV7-2 to TRBJ2-7; D possibly corresponds to TRBD1 (5 bases). The CDR3 sequence is 15 residues long. Trimming stripped 7 bases from V and 0 bases from J, with 16 bases between. CDR1 SGHTA and CDR2 FQGNSA come from the germline V gene. For the CDR3, the DNA is TGTGCCAGCACCCAAATAGGGGTCGGCTCCTACGAGCAGTACTTC. Amino acids: CASTQIGVGSYEQYF.

The chain carries TRBV29-1 and TRBJ2-5, with D tentatively TRBD2 (5 bases). CDR3 length: 13 residues. The germline V gene has CDR1 SQVTM and CDR2 ANQGSEA. Between the trimmed V and J ends, which lost 3 bases and 1 base, there was a span of 9 bases. CDR3 residues: CSVDSGFQETQYF. For the CDR3, the DNA is TGCAGCGTTGACTCGGGGTTCCAAGAGACCCAGTACTTC.

The V and J genes are TRBV10-3 and TRBJ2-3, with D maybe TRBD1 (6 bases). Germline lookup yields CDR1 ENHRY and CDR2 SYGVKD. The CDR3 extends over 14 amino acids. V was trimmed by 4 bases and J by 5 bases, leaving 13 bases between them. CDR3 protein: CAISAKGGGDTQYF. Written as DNA, the CDR3 is TGTGCCATCAGTGCTAAAGGGGGTGGAGATACGCAGTATTTT.

This clonotype occurred a few times. The chain has TRBV27 and TRBJ1-6; D gene ambiguous. Germline-derived CDR1 and CDR2 are MNHEY and SMNVEV (reference sequence). The CDR3 is made up of 13 amino acids. V was clipped by 7 bases and J by 7 bases, with 11 bases between them. The CDR3 loop is CASTQVGNSPLHF. CDR3 sequence (DNA): TGTGCCAGCACCCAAGTGGGGAATTCACCCCTCCACTTT.

Comments on this clonotype: Germline and junction disagree at one end, which may indicate a read error. This chain joins TRBV6-1 and TRBJ1-2, with 9 bases fitting TRBD1. Per the germline V gene, CDR1 is MNHNS and CDR2 is SASEGT. The CDR3 runs 16 residues. In DNA form, the CDR3 reads TGTACCAGCAGGGCCGGGACAGGGTTAACTAACTATGGCTACACCTTC. Encoded protein: CTSRAGTGLTNYGYTF.

A note on this clonotype: Since a much larger clone is just one base distant, this may be a read error. The chain has TRBV15 and TRBJ2-7; D gene uncertain. The V end lost 6 bases, the J end lost 0 bases, and 9 bases lay between the germline ends. The CDR3 runs to 13 residues. The germline CDR1 and CDR2 sequences are LNHNV and YYDKDF (reference sequence). The CDR3 DNA sequence: TGTGCCACCAGTTATGAGGTCTCCTACGAGCAGTACTTC. Amino acid sequence: CATSYEVSYEQYF.

This clonotype occurred a few times. J is TRBJ1-2 and V is TRBV28, with unresolved D. Germline V gene lookup returns CDR1 MDHEN and CDR2 SYDVKM. The CDR3 consists of 13 residues. Deletions cut 7 bases from V and 5 bases from J, with 14 bases between. The CDR3 region is CASTDQRRYGYTF. The CDR3 DNA follows: TGTGCCAGCACGGATCAGCGGAGGTATGGCTACACCTTC.

The chain employs TRBV6-1 and TRBJ2-5; 13 nucleotides align to TRBD2. The germline V gene encodes CDR1 MNHNS and CDR2 SASEGT. Unmatched junction bases numbered 5, after V lost 5 bases and J lost 5 bases. This CDR3 comprises 15 residues. The CDR3 sequence is CASSLLAGGPETQYF. The CDR3 bases are TGTGCCAGCAGTTTACTAGCGGGGGGGCCGGAGACCCAGTACTTC.

The V gene is TRBV15, the J gene TRBJ2-3; 8 bases agree with TRBD2. Germline-derived CDR1 and CDR2 are LNHNV and YYDKDF (reference sequence). The CDR3 spans 15 residues. The J segment lost 4 bases and the V segment lost 6 bases, leaving 9 bases of the junction unmatched. The CDR3 sequence: CATSPGGPLSDTQYF. The CDR3 nucleotides are TGTGCCACCAGTCCGGGGGGGCCTCTTTCAGATACGCAGTATTTT.

With regard to this clonotype: A much larger clone sits a single nucleotide away, making a read error possible. V usage is TRBV11-1 and J usage is TRBJ1-5; TRBD1 is a possible D gene (5 bases). Between the trimmed V and J ends, which lost 5 bases and 6 bases, there was a span of 17 bases. The CDR3 length is 15 residues. Per the germline V gene, CDR1 is SGHAT and CDR2 is FQDESV (reference sequence). This chain's CDR3 is CASSRGPGRGQPQHF. In DNA form, the CDR3 reads TGTGCCAGCAGCCGGGGACCGGGAAGGGGTCAGCCCCAGCATTTT.

Ten or more counts support this clonotype. The CDR3 region is CATSRDGTPGGELFF. The CDR3 DNA follows: TGTGCCACCAGCAGAGACGGGACACCTGGGGGGGAGCTGTTTTTT. The rearrangement joins TRBV15 to TRBJ2-2, with D possibly being TRBD1 (6 bases). V was shortened by 0 bases and J by 8 bases, with 13 bases between the two germline ends. The length of the CDR3 is 15 residues. Germline V gene data show CDR1 as LNHNV and CDR2 as YYDKDF (reference sequence).

This clonotype has just a few counts. This chain links TRBV15 with TRBJ2-7, with 9 nucleotides matching TRBD1. Germline CDR1 reads LNHNV; CDR2 reads YYDKDF (reference sequence). The CDR3 loop spans 16 amino acids. V was pared by 0 bases and J by 2 bases, with 5 bases of the junction left unmatched. The CDR3 region has the DNA TGTGCCACCAGCAGAGATAGGTGGACAGGGGCCTACGAGCAGTACTTC. It codes for CATSRDRWTGAYEQYF.

This clonotype was seen more than once but under ten times. The chain couples TRBV12-3 or TRBV12-4 to TRBJ2-7; D is undetermined. This CDR3 has 16 residues. Trimming took off 6 bases at V and 0 bases at J, with 18 bases between the two ends. This CDR3 is CASRKSGSPSSYEQYF. The CDR3 coding sequence is TGTGCCAGCAGAAAGTCGGGTTCCCCAAGCTCCTACGAGCAGTACTTC.

The CDR3 nucleotides are TGCAGTGCTAGGCCTAACGGGCTTGAGCAGTTCTTC. Translated, it gives CSARPNGLEQFF. J is TRBJ2-1 and V is TRBV20-1; no definite D call. V lost 3 bases and J 9 bases, leaving 12 bases between the germline ends. The CDR3 has 12 residues. Per the germline V gene, CDR1 is DFQATT and CDR2 is SNEGSKA (reference sequence).

This clonotype showed up many times. CDR3 amino acids: CASSRPKGMHQDEQFF. As DNA, the CDR3 is TGTGCCAGCAGCCGCCCCAAGGGGATGCACCAGGATGAGCAGTTCTTC. The chain combines TRBV28 with TRBJ2-1, with D perhaps matching TRBD1 (5 bases). This CDR3 region has 16 residues. Germline V lookup: CDR1 MDHEN, CDR2 SYDVKM. Trimming pared 6 bases from V and 8 bases from J, leaving 23 bases between.

This sequence joins TRBV2 and TRBJ1-6; possibly TRBD1 for D (6 bases). CDR3 length equals 15 residues. Germline-derived CDR1 and CDR2 are SNHLY and FYNNEI. Between the trimmed V and J ends, which lost 6 bases and 9 bases, there was a span of 18 bases. CDR3 sequence (DNA): TGTGCCAGCAGAGACCCGGGGGCTCCGGGTTCACCCCTCCACTTT. Protein sequence: CASRDPGAPGSPLHF.

The rearrangement uses TRBV7-9 and TRBJ1-1; 9 nucleotides match TRBD1. Germline CDR1 and CDR2: SEHNR and FQNEAQ (reference sequence). The CDR3 is 15 amino acids. The ends lost 0 bases at V and 7 bases at J; junction bases unmatched: 6. CDR3 sequence: CASSLAYRGRDEAFF. DNA of the CDR3: TGTGCCAGCAGCTTAGCGTACAGGGGGCGAGATGAAGCTTTCTTT.